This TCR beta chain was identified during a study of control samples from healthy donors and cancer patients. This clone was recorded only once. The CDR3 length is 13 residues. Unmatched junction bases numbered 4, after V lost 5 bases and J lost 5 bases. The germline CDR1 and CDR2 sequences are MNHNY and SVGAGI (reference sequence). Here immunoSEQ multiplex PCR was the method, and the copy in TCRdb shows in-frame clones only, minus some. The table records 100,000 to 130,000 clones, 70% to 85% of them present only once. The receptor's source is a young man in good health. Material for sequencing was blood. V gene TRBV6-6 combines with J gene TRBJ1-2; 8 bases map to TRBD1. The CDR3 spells CASSPRGPYGYTF. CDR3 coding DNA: TGTGCCAGCAGTCCCAGGGGGCCTTATGGCTACACCTTC.